The rows below give T cell receptor beta chains drawn from one sample of a study of control samples from healthy donors and cancer patients. The protocol was immunoSEQ multiplex PCR, while the TCRdb copy is restricted to in-frame clones and leaves out a portion. The repertoire holds about 29,000 clones, with nearly 90% as singletons. Sequencing input: formalin-fixed, paraffin-embedded tissue. The receptors shown here come from a female donor with melanoma. CDR3s include the opening cysteine and the closing phenylalanine or tryptophan. D genes are given only for firm matches. The size field is filled for only some rows; it gives once, few, many or a size class.

TRBV29-1	-	-	TRBJ2-7	CSVSGGSYEQYF	TGCAGCGTTTCGGGCGGATCCTACGAGCAGTACTTC
TRBV5-4	TRBD1	-	TRBJ2-5	CAGYSIDRGGGETQYF	TGTGCCGGATACTCGATCGACAGGGGCGGTGGAGAGACCCAGTACTTC
TRBV19	-	-	TRBJ1-6	CASSIEALGYNSPLHF	TGTGCCAGTAGTATTGAGGCCCTTGGCTATAATTCACCCCTCCACTTT
TRBV29-1	-	-	TRBJ2-7	CSVELRDTHYEQYF	TGCAGCGTTGAGCTCCGGGATACCCACTACGAGCAGTACTTC
TRBV3-1/TRBV3-2	-	-	TRBJ2-4	CASSQGTKKYF	TGTGCCAGCAGCCAAGGGACGAAAAAGTACTTC
TRBV7-2	-	-	TRBJ2-5	CASRDREETQYF	TGTGCCAGCAGAGACAGAGAGGAGACCCAGTACTTC
TRBV3-1/TRBV3-2	-	-	TRBJ1-4	CASSHVRGGDEKLFF	TGTGCCAGCAGCCATGTTCGGGGAGGGGATGAAAAACTGTTTTTT
TRBV9	-	-	TRBJ1-2	CASSVGQVVYGYTF	TGTGCCAGCAGCGTAGGACAGGTGGTCTATGGCTACACCTTC
TRBV7-9	TRBD1	-	TRBJ1-2	CASSRQGPNYGYTF	TGTGCCAGCAGCCGACAGGGTCCTAACTATGGCTACACCTTC
TRBV19	TRBD1	once	TRBJ1-2	CASSTPGTGGANYGYTF	TGTGCCAGTAGTACTCCCGGGACAGGGGGAGCTAACTATGGCTACACCTTC
TRBV5-1	-	once	TRBJ1-2	CASSLGPEYYGYTF	TGCGCCAGCAGCTTGGGTCCCGAGTACTATGGCTACACCTTC
TRBV5-1	-	-	TRBJ1-1	CASSWSGMNTEAFF	TGCGCCAGCAGCTGGTCAGGAATGAACACTGAAGCTTTCTTT
TRBV28	TRBD1	once	TRBJ2-7	CASSPWGTGRGDQYF	TGTGCCAGCAGTCCCTGGGGGACAGGGAGGGGTGATCAGTACTTC
TRBV4-2	-	-	TRBJ2-7	CASSLRGEGYEQYF	TGTGCCAGCAGCCTACGAGGGGAAGGATACGAGCAGTACTTC
TRBV7-9	-	-	TRBJ1-1	CASSLVAVNTEAFF	TGTGCCAGCAGCTTAGTAGCTGTGAACACTGAAGCTTTCTTT
TRBV19	-	-	TRBJ2-4	CASSIGWIQYF	TGTGCCAGTAGTATAGGATGGATTCAGTACTTC
TRBV5-4	TRBD1	few	TRBJ1-2	CASSSTGLAGYTF	TGTGCCAGCAGCTCGACAGGGTTAGCTGGCTACACCTTC